Listed here are 29 T cell receptor beta chains from one sample, sequenced in a study of blood T cell repertoires in COVID-19. Using immunoSEQ multiplex PCR, the repertoire was profiled, and TCRdb retains in-frame clones only, with some absent. There are some 80,000 clones in the sample; around 81% occur only once, and approximately 40% lies in the top ten. The sample taken for sequencing was peripheral blood. These receptors all come from an older man with acute or convalescent COVID-19.

V is TRBV14 and J is TRBJ2-7; no definite D call. There are 13 residues in the CDR3. Germline values: CDR1 SGHDN, CDR2 FVKESK. The V gene lost 1 base and the J gene lost 2 bases, with 6 bases spanning the gap. CDR3 protein: CASSQGRAYEQYF. Written as DNA, the CDR3 is TGTGCCAGCAGCCAAGGTCGAGCCTACGAGCAGTACTTC.

The V gene is TRBV5-1, the J gene TRBJ1-1; 7 bases match TRBD1. The CDR3 runs to 15 residues. The V segment lost 4 bases and the J segment 3 bases; nucleotides outside the gene matches: 9. Germline-derived CDR1 and CDR2 are SGHRS and YFSETQ. This CDR3 is CASSRQGGSDTEAFF. The DNA of the CDR3 is TGCGCCAGCAGCCGCCAGGGGGGTAGCGACACTGAAGCTTTCTTT.

The chain carries TRBV10-2 and TRBJ2-5, with 13 bases matching TRBD2. J lost 1 base, V lost 7 bases, and 3 bases had no gene match. Germline V gene sequence: CDR1 WSHSY, CDR2 SAAADI. CDR3 size: 15 residues. The CDR3 region has the DNA TGCGCCAGCACCGGACTAGCGGGGGTCCAAGAGACCCAGTACTTC. Translation: CASTGLAGVQETQYF.

This chain uses TRBV5-1 with TRBJ1-1; the match to TRBD1 covers 7 bases. Germline values: CDR1 SGHRS, CDR2 YFSETQ. Unmatched junction bases numbered 3, after V lost 0 bases and J lost 1 base. The CDR3 consists of 15 residues. CDR3 coding DNA: TGCGCCAGCAGCTTGGCACAGGGGCCGAACACTGAAGCTTTCTTT. This encodes CASSLAQGPNTEAFF. Looking up the rest from reference TRBV5-1 and TRBJ1-1 gives the full variable domain: KAGVTQTPRYLIKTRGQQVTLSCSPISGHRSVSWYQQTPGQGLQFLFEYFSETQRNKGNFPGRFSGRQFSNSRSEMNVSTLELGDSALYLCASSLAQGPNTEAFFGQGTRLTVV.

V is TRBV7-3 and J is TRBJ2-1; 7 positions agree with TRBD1. The junction had 9 bases not matched to a gene; V was cut back by 1 base and J by 9 bases. This CDR3 spans 15 amino acids. Germline V gives CDR1 SGHTA, CDR2 FQGTGA. As DNA, the CDR3 is TGTGCCAGCAGCTTAAGCCCCCTGACAGGGAGTGAGCAGTTCTTC. Translating gives CASSLSPLTGSEQFF.

This chain joins TRBV21-1 and TRBJ1-1. TRBV21-1 is listed as a pseudogene. This CDR3 region has 12 residues. Written as DNA, the CDR3 is TGTGCCAGCCAGGGAGGAGGCACTGAAGCTTTCTTT. Translation gives CASQGGGTEAFF.

V usage is TRBV7-6 and J usage is TRBJ2-6; D gene uncertain. V was clipped by 1 base and J by 5 bases, with 6 bases between them. Germline V CDR1 and CDR2: SGHVS, FNYEAQ. This CDR3 region has 14 residues. The CDR3 reads CASSLGQRANVLTF. DNA of the CDR3: TGTGCCAGCAGCTTAGGACAACGGGCCAACGTCCTGACTTTC.

This chain uses TRBV30 with TRBJ1-2; D is uncertain. The CDR3 has 14 amino acids. Trimming removed 0 bases at V and 4 bases at J, with 12 bases between. From germline, CDR1 is GTSNPN and CDR2 SVGIG (reference sequence). CDR3 protein: CAWSVSQRSYGYTF. The CDR3 DNA sequence: TGTGCCTGGAGTGTATCCCAAAGGAGCTATGGCTACACCTTC.

The chain has TRBV19 and TRBJ1-2, with D perhaps matching TRBD1 (6 bases). V was trimmed by 3 bases and J by 8 bases, leaving 10 bases between them. The CDR3 is 12 residues long. From germline, CDR1 is LNHDA and CDR2 SQIVND (reference sequence). DNA for the CDR3: TGTGCCAGTAGTATCCAGGGGAGAGGCTACACCTTC. This translates into CASSIQGRGYTF. Full variable domain (rest looked up from reference TRBV19 and TRBJ1-2): DGGITQSPKYLFRKEGQNVTLSCEQNLNHDAMYWYRQDPGQGLRLIYYSQIVNDFQKGDIAEGYSVSREKKESFPLTVTSAQKNPTAFYLCASSIQGRGYTFGSGTRLTVV.

V and J are TRBV30 and TRBJ2-1, with D possibly matching TRBD1 (6 bases). There are 15 residues in the CDR3. The germline CDR1 and CDR2 sequences are GTSNPN and SVGIG (reference sequence). V lost 5 bases, J lost 0 bases, and 14 bases lay in between. CDR3 sequence (DNA): TGTGCCTGGTACAGACAGGCGCTCTCCTACAATGAGCAGTTCTTC. Amino acids: CAWYRQALSYNEQFF.

In DNA form, the CDR3 reads TGCGCCAGCAGTGAGACCCCTCCGGGTGAGCAGTTCTTC. It is translated as CASSETPPGEQFF. The chain links TRBV10-1 to TRBJ2-1, with D uncertain. Looked up from germline, CDR1 is WNHNN and CDR2 is SYGVQD (reference sequence). The CDR3 totals 13 residues. V was clipped by 2 bases and J by 9 bases, with 11 bases between them.

This clone was recorded only once. The rearrangement uses TRBV7-9 and TRBJ1-2, with 10 bases matching TRBD1. This CDR3 contains 14 residues. Looked up from germline, CDR1 is SEHNR and CDR2 is FQNEAQ (reference sequence). With 5 bases clipped from V and 4 bases from J, the junction kept 4 bases outside the gene matches. The CDR3 loop reads CASSRDRGSYGYTF. The CDR3 coding sequence is TGTGCCAGCAGCCGGGACAGGGGATCCTATGGCTACACCTTC. Complete variable domain (other parts from reference TRBV7-9 and TRBJ1-2): DTGVSQNPRHKITKRGQNVTFRCDPISEHNRLYWYRQTLGQGPEFLTYFQNEAQLEKSRLLSDRFSAERPKGSFSTLEIQRTEQGDSAMYLCASSRDRGSYGYTFGSGTRLTVV.

The J gene is TRBJ2-3, the V gene TRBV4-3, with a possible D match to TRBD2 (7 bases). CDR1 and CDR2 (germline): LGHNA, YSLEER. This CDR3 region has 15 residues. V was pared by 3 bases and J by 4 bases, with 14 bases between. The CDR3 DNA is TGCGCCAGCAGCCAGGGGCCCGGGGGGCCAGATACGCAGTATTTT. Translation: CASSQGPGGPDTQYF.

The gene calls are TRBV7-2 and TRBJ2-3; TRBD2 might be the D (5 bases). The CDR3 is 15 residues long. Germline V CDR1 and CDR2: SGHTA, FQGNSA. V lost 3 bases, J lost 0 bases, and 10 bases lay in between. CDR3 sequence: CASSFGRTSTDTQYF. In nucleotides, the CDR3 is TGTGCCAGCAGCTTCGGACGGACTAGCACAGATACGCAGTATTTT.

The chain carries TRBV7-6 and TRBJ2-2; the D gene is possibly TRBD2 (5 bases). The germline V gene encodes CDR1 SGHVS and CDR2 FNYEAQ. The CDR3 is 15 amino acids. Trimming shortened V by 5 bases and J by 3 bases, and 13 bases separated the two germline ends. CDR3 amino acids: CASSLGIHYTGELFF. Written as DNA, the CDR3 is TGTGCCAGCAGCCTCGGGATCCACTACACCGGGGAGCTGTTTTTT.

The rearrangement uses TRBV14 and TRBJ2-2; TRBD2 might be the D (6 bases). The V end lost 4 bases, the J end lost 5 bases, and 11 bases lay between the germline ends. CDR1 is SGHDN and CDR2 is FVKESK in the germline V gene. The CDR3 is 14 residues long. CDR3 in DNA: TGTGCCAGCAGCCCGGGACTCCTAACCGGGGAGCTGTTTTTT. Translated, it gives CASSPGLLTGELFF.

This clone was observed a handful of times. This chain connects TRBV7-8 to TRBJ1-4; no firm D call. CDR3 length equals 13 residues. CDR1 and CDR2 from the germline V gene are SGHVS and FQNEAQ. Trimming left V 5 bases short and J 6 bases short, with 10 bases between. The CDR3 here is CASSPQTYEKLFF. The CDR3 DNA sequence: TGTGCCAGCAGCCCCCAAACATATGAAAAACTGTTTTTT.

This chain links TRBV6-2 or TRBV6-3 with TRBJ2-1; 7 bases fit TRBD1. Germline CDR1 is MNHEY and CDR2 is SVGEGT. V gave up 4 bases and J gave up 4 bases; unmatched junction bases: 13. The CDR3 runs 17 residues. The CDR3 loop is CASSSLGPGQLYNEQFF. The CDR3 DNA sequence: TGTGCCAGCAGTTCCCTTGGTCCGGGACAGCTATACAATGAGCAGTTCTTC.

This clone was counted a few times. V is TRBV19 and J is TRBJ1-4; a weak D match, TRBD1 (5 bases). The ends were cut back, 3 bases at V and 7 bases at J, with 18 bases in the middle. Germline V gene lookup returns CDR1 LNHDA and CDR2 SQIVND (reference sequence). The CDR3 has 16 residues. CDR3 nucleotide sequence: TGTGCCAGTAGTATTTCGATCAGGGTCTCCCTTGAAAAACTGTTTTTT. This gives the protein CASSISIRVSLEKLFF.

The chain recombines TRBV28 with TRBJ1-1, with 7 bases lining up with TRBD1. Germline loops: CDR1 MDHEN, CDR2 SYDVKM. The CDR3 loop spans 13 amino acids. The trim removed 4 bases at V and 5 bases at J, leaving 4 bases unmatched. CDR3 sequence (DNA): TGTGCCAGCAGTTCGACAGGGTGGACTGAAGCTTTCTTT. Encoded protein: CASSSTGWTEAFF.

The chain uses TRBV6-5 and TRBJ2-7, with TRBD1 matching 11 bases. V gave up 0 bases and J gave up 1 base; unmatched junction bases: 2. Per the germline V gene, CDR1 is MNHEY and CDR2 is SVGAGI. This CDR3 contains 16 residues. CDR3 in amino acids: CASSYSGQGVSYEQYF. Here the CDR3 DNA reads TGTGCCAGCAGTTACTCGGGACAGGGGGTTTCCTACGAGCAGTACTTC.

This chain links TRBV19 with TRBJ2-3, with 8 nucleotides matching TRBD2. Germline CDR1 and CDR2: LNHDA and SQIVND (reference sequence). Trimming removed 3 bases from V and 4 bases from J; junction bases left unmatched: 15. CDR3 length: 18 residues. CDR3 in amino acids: CASSIRGTRGGNPDTQYF. The DNA of the CDR3 is TGTGCCAGTAGTATCCGCGGGACTAGAGGGGGTAATCCAGATACGCAGTATTTT.

V and J are TRBV7-2 and TRBJ1-5, with a tentative D call TRBD1 (5 bases). V dropped 1 base and J dropped 6 bases, with 13 bases sitting between them. CDR3 length: 15 residues. The germline V gene encodes CDR1 SGHTA and CDR2 FQGNSA. CDR3 region: CASSLGPGLGQPQHF. The CDR3 nucleotides are TGTGCCAGCAGCTTAGGTCCAGGGCTGGGTCAGCCCCAGCATTTT.

The chain recombines TRBV7-9 with TRBJ2-2, with D tentatively TRBD2 (6 bases). Trimming cost V 4 bases and J 5 bases, with 14 bases left between them. Germline assignment: CDR1 SEHNR and CDR2 FQNEAQ (reference sequence). The CDR3 contains 15 residues. The CDR3 DNA sequence: TGTGCCAGCAGCTGGGGGGACTTACGGACCGGGGAGCTGTTTTTT. It specifies CASSWGDLRTGELFF.

The chain combines TRBV18 with TRBJ1-1, with D possibly matching TRBD1 (6 bases). Germline V lookup: CDR1 KGHSH, CDR2 LQKENI. Trimming removed 2 bases from V and 4 bases from J, with 11 bases in between. There are 14 residues in the CDR3. The CDR3 DNA reads as TGTGCCAGCTCACCAGGGCAGGGGATCACTGAAGCTTTCTTT. Its translation: CASSPGQGITEAFF.

The V and J genes are TRBV5-1 and TRBJ2-6; 7 bases align to TRBD1. Germline CDR1 reads SGHRS; CDR2 reads YFSETQ. This CDR3 has 16 residues. J gave up 3 bases and V 0 bases, and 3 bases lay outside the gene matches. CDR3 bases: TGCGCCAGCAGCTTGGAGGGGGCTGGTGGGGCCAACGTCCTGACTTTC. This gives the protein CASSLEGAGGANVLTF.

The chain is built from TRBV19 and TRBJ1-6; 7 positions match TRBD1. This CDR3 contains 17 residues. Trimming removed 3 bases from V and 2 bases from J; junction bases left unmatched: 7. Per the germline V gene, CDR1 is LNHDA and CDR2 is SQIVND (reference sequence). The DNA of the CDR3 is TGTGCCAGTAGTATTTTTGTCGGGACAGCCTATAATTCACCCCTCCACTTT. The encoded protein is CASSIFVGTAYNSPLHF.

V is TRBV5-1 and J is TRBJ2-1; D may be TRBD1 (5 bases). Per germline, CDR1 SGHRS and CDR2 YFSETQ. This CDR3 spans 12 amino acids. The germline V and J ends were trimmed by 7 bases and 6 bases, with 11 bases remaining between them. The CDR3 region is CASRKDSNEQFF. The CDR3 DNA sequence: TGCGCCAGCCGCAAAGACAGCAATGAGCAGTTCTTC.

The DNA for the CDR3 is TGTGCCAGCAGGGAAGGACTAGTTCGCGGGGAGCTGTTTTTT. Encoded protein: CASREGLVRGELFF. This chain uses TRBV28 with TRBJ2-2; 7 nucleotides line up with TRBD2. The CDR3 length is 14 residues. The junction had 8 bases not matched to a gene; V was cut back by 6 bases and J by 7 bases. Germline CDR1 MDHEN, CDR2 SYDVKM.